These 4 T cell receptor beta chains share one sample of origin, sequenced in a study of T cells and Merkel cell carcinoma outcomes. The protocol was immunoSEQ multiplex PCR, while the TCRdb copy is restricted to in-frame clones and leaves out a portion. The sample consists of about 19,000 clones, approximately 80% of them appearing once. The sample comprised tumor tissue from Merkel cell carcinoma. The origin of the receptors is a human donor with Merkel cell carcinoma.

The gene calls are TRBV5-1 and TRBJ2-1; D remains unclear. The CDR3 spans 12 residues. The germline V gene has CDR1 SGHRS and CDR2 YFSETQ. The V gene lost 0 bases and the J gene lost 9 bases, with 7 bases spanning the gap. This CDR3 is CASSLELGEQFF. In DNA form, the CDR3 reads TGCGCCAGCAGCTTGGAGCTCGGTGAGCAGTTCTTC. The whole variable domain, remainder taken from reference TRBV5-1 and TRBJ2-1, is KAGVTQTPRYLIKTRGQQVTLSCSPISGHRSVSWYQQTPGQGLQFLFEYFSETQRNKGNFPGRFSGRQFSNSRSEMNVSTLELGDSALYLCASSLELGEQFFGPGTRLTVL.

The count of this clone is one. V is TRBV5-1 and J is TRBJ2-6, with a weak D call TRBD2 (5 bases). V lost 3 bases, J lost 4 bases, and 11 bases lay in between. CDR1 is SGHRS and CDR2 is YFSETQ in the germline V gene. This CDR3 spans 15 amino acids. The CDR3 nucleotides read TGCGCCAGCAGCTCCCGGACGGGAGGGGCCAACGTCCTGACTTTC. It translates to CASSSRTGGANVLTF. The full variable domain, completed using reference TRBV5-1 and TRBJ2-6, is KAGVTQTPRYLIKTRGQQVTLSCSPISGHRSVSWYQQTPGQGLQFLFEYFSETQRNKGNFPGRFSGRQFSNSRSEMNVSTLELGDSALYLCASSSRTGGANVLTFGAGSRLTVL.

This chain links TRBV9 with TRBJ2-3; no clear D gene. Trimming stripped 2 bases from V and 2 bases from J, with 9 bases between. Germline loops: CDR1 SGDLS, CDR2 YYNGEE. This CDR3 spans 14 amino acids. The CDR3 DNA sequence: TGTGCCAGCAGCGTGGGGAAACCCACAGATACGCAGTATTTT. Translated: CASSVGKPTDTQYF.

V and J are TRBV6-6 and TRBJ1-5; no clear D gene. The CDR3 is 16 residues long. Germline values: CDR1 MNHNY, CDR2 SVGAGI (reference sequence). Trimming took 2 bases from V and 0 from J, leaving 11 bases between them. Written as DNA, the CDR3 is TGTGCCAGCAGTTACAGACATGGTAGTAGCAATCAGCCCCAGCATTTT. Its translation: CASSYRHGSSNQPQHF.